This T cell receptor (beta chain) emerged from a study of spatial heterogeneity in lung cancer. Study-wide results and caveats: Ubiquitous and regional expanded TCR counts correlated with ubiquitous and regional nonsynonymous mutations, respectively. Expanded alpha and beta TCR counts within tumors tracked tumor mutation counts.

Time point indicated: sample taken at primary tumor resection. Whole RNA came from tumor, nontumor lung or frozen PBMC and was sequenced without being sorted. Each CDR3 protein gets one entry after TCRdb re-called the 5' RACE reads with MiXCR. The data contain 13,000 or so distinct CDR3 sequences, about 5% of them seen just once; the ten biggest clones take up around 10%. V was clipped by 3 bases and J by 13 bases, with 13 bases between them. The CDR3 consists of 11 residues. The V gene's germline CDR1 is DFQATT and CDR2 SNEGSKA (reference sequence). This clonotype was counted at least ten times. Antigen unknown.

Sequenced material: lung tumor tissue, taken at surgery. The receptor comes from a female donor with early-stage non-small cell lung cancer. This chain joins TRBV20-1 and TRBJ2-1; D call uncertain. CDR3 loop: CSASAQVSQFF. The CDR3 bases are TGCAGTGCTAGTGCGCAGGTCAGCCAGTTCTTC.